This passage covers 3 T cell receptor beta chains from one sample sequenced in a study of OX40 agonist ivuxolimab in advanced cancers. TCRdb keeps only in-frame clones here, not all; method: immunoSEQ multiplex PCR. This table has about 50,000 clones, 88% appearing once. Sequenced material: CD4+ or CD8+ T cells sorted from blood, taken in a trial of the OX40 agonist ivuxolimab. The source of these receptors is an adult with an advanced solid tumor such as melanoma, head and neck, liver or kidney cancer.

In DNA, the CDR3 is TGTGCCAGCAGCTCCACCGGGACAGGGGTTAACTATGGCTACACCTTC. This translates into CASSSTGTGVNYGYTF. The genes are TRBV9 and TRBJ1-2; 10 bases are shared with TRBD1. This CDR3 has 16 residues. The V gene's germline CDR1 is SGDLS and CDR2 YYNGEE. With V trimmed by 4 bases and J by 1 base, 7 bases remained unmatched.

CDR3 DNA: TGTGCCAGCAGCTTAGGACTACCTGCTCAAGAGACCCAGTACTTC. Translation gives CASSLGLPAQETQYF. The chain couples TRBV7-6 to TRBJ2-5; TRBD2 might be the D (5 bases). Germline-derived CDR1 and CDR2 are SGHVS and FNYEAQ. V was clipped by 1 base and J by 2 bases, with 11 bases between them. The CDR3 loop spans 15 amino acids.

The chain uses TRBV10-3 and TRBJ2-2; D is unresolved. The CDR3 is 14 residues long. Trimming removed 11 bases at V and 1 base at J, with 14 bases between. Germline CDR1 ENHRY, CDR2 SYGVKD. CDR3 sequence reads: CAGQATMNTGELFF. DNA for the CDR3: TGTGCCGGTCAGGCGACAATGAACACCGGGGAGCTGTTTTTT.